The present TCR beta chain was sequenced within a study of CD8 T cells in ankylosing spondylitis. General study points: CD8+ by phenotype, disease-linked clones were relatively rare in peripheral blood. Significantly higher representation of disease-linked clones was reported for matched ankylosing spondylitis synovial fluid. What appeared characteristic of ankylosing spondylitis blood was a TCR beta motif of fewer than ten highly homologous variants. Prior literature has documented some motif variants in synovial fluid and blood from reactive arthritis.

CDR3 size: 11 residues. The germline V and J ends were trimmed by 8 bases and 6 bases, with 8 bases remaining between them. Germline CDR1 and CDR2: ENHRY and SYGVKD. MiXCR, applied by TCRdb to the 5' RACE reads, yields one record per CDR3 protein. Of roughly 490,000 distinct CDR3 sequences in the sample, roughly 5% were seen once. This clonotype was counted ten times or more. The antigen is unknown. Sequenced input: blood, either unsorted or a sorted T cell fraction (not recorded which). The TCR originated in a male donor with ankylosing spondylitis. The chain combines TRBV10-3 with TRBJ2-1, with TRBD1 as a possible D gene (5 bases). The CDR3 DNA sequence: TGTGCCATCGGGGCAGGCAATGAGCAGTTCTTC. It yields the protein CAIGAGNEQFF.